This T cell receptor beta chain was identified in a study of blood T cell repertoires in COVID-19. V dropped 5 bases and J dropped 1; count of bases not matched to a gene: 4. CDR1 is SQVTM and CDR2 is ANQGSEA in the germline V gene. CDR3 size: 14 residues. The repertoire was sequenced with immunoSEQ multiplex PCR; TCRdb's copy has only in-frame clones and lacks some. The data contain tens of thousands of clones, 75% to 85% of them singletons. The TCR sequence derives from a woman aged 80 or over with acute or convalescent COVID-19. Sequenced: peripheral blood. The chain recombines TRBV29-1 with TRBJ2-2; 7 positions match TRBD1. This CDR3 reads CSVTRDRNTGELFF. Written as DNA, the CDR3 is TGCAGCGTTACCCGGGACAGGAACACCGGGGAGCTGTTTTTT.